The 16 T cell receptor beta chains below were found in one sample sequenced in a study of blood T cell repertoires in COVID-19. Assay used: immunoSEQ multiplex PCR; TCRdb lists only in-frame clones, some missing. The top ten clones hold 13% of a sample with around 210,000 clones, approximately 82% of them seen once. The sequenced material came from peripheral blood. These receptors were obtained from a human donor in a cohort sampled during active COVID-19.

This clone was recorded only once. CDR3 nucleotide sequence: TGTGCCAGTACCCCGGGAGGGTCCTACAATGAGCAGTTCTTC. The encoded protein is CASTPGGSYNEQFF. V is TRBV19 and J is TRBJ2-1; 8 bases match TRBD2. The germline V gene has CDR1 LNHDA and CDR2 SQIVND (reference sequence). The CDR3 runs to 14 residues. J gave up 1 base and V 7 bases, and 3 bases lay outside the gene matches.

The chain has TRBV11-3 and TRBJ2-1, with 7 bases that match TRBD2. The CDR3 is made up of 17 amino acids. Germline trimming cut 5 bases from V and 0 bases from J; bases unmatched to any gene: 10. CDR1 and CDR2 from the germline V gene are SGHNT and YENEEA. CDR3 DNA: TGTGCCAGCAGCAAGGCGGGGAGGACTAGCTCCTACAATGAGCAGTTCTTC. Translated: CASSKAGRTSSYNEQFF.

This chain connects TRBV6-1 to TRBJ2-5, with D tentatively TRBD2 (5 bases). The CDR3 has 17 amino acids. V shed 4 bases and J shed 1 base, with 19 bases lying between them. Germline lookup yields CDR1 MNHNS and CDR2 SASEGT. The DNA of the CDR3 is TGTGCCAGCAGTGCGTACTCGCGGGCGCCCCCCCAAGAGACCCAGTACTTC. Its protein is CASSAYSRAPPQETQYF.

CDR3 bases: TGTGCCAGCAGCCAAGACGGCGGACAGGGCAATGAGCAGTTCTTC. Translated: CASSQDGGQGNEQFF. This chain connects TRBV14 to TRBJ2-1; 8 bases align to TRBD1. Germline CDR1 SGHDN, CDR2 FVKESK. V lost 0 bases to trimming and J lost 6 bases; unmatched junction nucleotides: 4. CDR3 length: 15 residues.

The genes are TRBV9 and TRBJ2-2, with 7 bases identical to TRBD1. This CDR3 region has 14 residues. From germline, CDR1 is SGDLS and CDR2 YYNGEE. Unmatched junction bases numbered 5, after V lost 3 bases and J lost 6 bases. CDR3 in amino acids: CASSAGQVAGELFF. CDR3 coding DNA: TGTGCCAGCAGCGCCGGACAGGTTGCCGGGGAGCTGTTTTTT.

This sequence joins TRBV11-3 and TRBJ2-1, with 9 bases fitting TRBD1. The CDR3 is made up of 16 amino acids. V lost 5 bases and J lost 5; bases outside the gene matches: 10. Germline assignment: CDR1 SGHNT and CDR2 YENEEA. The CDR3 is CASSLTLGTGNNEQFF. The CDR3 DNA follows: TGTGCCAGCAGCCTTACTCTCGGGACAGGGAACAATGAGCAGTTCTTC.

CDR3 bases: TGTGCCAGCGCCCCCCGGACAGGGCGCATGAACACTGAAGCTTTCTTT. It is translated as CASAPRTGRMNTEAFF. This chain uses TRBV19 with TRBJ1-1; 8 positions agree with TRBD1. The CDR3 is made up of 16 amino acids. From germline, CDR1 is LNHDA and CDR2 SQIVND (reference sequence). V was clipped by 9 bases and J by 0 bases; unmatched bases: 12.

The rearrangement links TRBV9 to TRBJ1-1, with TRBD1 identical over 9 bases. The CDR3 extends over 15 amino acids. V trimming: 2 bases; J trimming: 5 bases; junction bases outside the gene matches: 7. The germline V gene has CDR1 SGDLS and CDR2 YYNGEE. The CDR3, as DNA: TGTGCCAGCAGCGTCCGGGACAGGGACGGTACTGAAGCTTTCTTT. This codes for CASSVRDRDGTEAFF. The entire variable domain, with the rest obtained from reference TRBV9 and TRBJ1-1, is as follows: DSGVTQTPKHLITATGQRVTLRCSPRSGDLSVYWYQQSLDQGLQFLIQYYNGEERAKGNILERFSAQQFPDLHSELNLSSLELGDSALYFCASSVRDRDGTEAFFGQGTRLTVV.

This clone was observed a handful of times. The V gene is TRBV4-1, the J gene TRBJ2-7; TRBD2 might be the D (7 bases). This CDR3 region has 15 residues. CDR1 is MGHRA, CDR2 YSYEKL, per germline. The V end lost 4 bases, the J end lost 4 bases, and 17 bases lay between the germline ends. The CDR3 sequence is CASSLAGGQSYEQYF. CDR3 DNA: TGCGCCAGCAGCCTGGCCGGGGGGCAGTCTTACGAGCAGTACTTC.

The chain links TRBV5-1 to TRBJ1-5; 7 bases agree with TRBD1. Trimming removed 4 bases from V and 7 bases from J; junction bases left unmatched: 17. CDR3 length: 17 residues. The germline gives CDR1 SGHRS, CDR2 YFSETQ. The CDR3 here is CASSRPLYRGQKQPQHF. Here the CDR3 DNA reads TGCGCCAGCAGCCGCCCCTTATACAGGGGTCAAAAGCAGCCCCAGCATTTT.

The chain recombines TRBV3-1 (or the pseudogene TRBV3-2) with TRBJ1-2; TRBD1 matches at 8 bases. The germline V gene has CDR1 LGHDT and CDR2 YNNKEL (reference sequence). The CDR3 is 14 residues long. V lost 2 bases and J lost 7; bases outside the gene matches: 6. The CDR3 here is CASSQLQGAGGYTF. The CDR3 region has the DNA TGTGCCAGCAGCCAACTGCAGGGGGCAGGTGGCTACACCTTC.

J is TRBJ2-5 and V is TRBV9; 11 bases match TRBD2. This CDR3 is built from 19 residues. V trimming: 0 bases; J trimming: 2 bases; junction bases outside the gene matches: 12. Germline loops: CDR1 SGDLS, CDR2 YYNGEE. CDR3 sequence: CASSVGATGTSGKQETQYF. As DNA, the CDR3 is TGTGCCAGCAGCGTAGGGGCTACCGGGACTAGCGGCAAACAAGAGACCCAGTACTTC.

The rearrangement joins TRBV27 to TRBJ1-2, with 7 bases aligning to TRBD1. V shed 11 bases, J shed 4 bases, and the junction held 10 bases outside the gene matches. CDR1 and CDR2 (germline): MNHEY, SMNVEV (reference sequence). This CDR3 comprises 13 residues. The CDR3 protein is CACRDSRSYGYTF. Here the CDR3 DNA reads TGTGCCTGCCGGGACAGCCGCTCCTATGGCTACACCTTC.

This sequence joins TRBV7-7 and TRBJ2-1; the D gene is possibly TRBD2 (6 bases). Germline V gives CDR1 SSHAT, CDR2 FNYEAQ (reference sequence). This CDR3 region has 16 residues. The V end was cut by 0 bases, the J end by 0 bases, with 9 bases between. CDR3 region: CASSLAAGSSYNEQFF. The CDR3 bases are TGTGCCAGCAGCTTAGCGGCCGGGAGCTCCTACAATGAGCAGTTCTTC.

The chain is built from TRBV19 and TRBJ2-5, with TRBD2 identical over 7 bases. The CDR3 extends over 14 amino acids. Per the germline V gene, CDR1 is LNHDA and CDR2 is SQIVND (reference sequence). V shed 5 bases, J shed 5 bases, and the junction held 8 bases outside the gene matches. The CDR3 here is CASSAGVVLETQYF. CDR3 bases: TGTGCCAGTAGTGCGGGAGTCGTATTGGAGACCCAGTACTTC.

CDR3 in DNA: TGCGCCAGCAGCTTGGTTTTCGGGGGGACCCAGTACTTC. Its protein product is CASSLVFGGTQYF. The rearrangement uses TRBV5-1 and TRBJ2-5; the D gene is possibly TRBD2 (6 bases). V was clipped by 0 bases and J by 7 bases, with 10 bases between them. The length of the CDR3 is 13 residues. Germline values: CDR1 SGHRS, CDR2 YFSETQ.